The present T cell receptor beta chain was sequenced within a study of T cells in Graves' hyperthyroidism and ophthalmopathy. Study background: Before any treatment, at initial diagnosis, peripheral blood was collected. Study-wide findings and caveats: Most expanded thyroid clonotypes above 0.001 also appeared in blood.

The sample holds many counts of this clonotype. Its specificity is not known. Hyperthyroidism had been newly diagnosed in patients aged 18 to 65, and its duration was under 2 months. A patient was excluded if there was uncontrolled infection, other autoimmune disease, pregnancy or lactation. This CDR3 comprises 16 residues. CDR1 and CDR2 (germline): MDHEN, SYDVKM. V shed 5 bases and J shed 10 bases, with 21 bases lying between them. TCR beta CDR3 sequences were amplified from RNA transcripts. In the first-round RT-PCR of the TCR CDR3, the HTBI primer set was used. Each CDR3 protein is one row after TCRdb ran MiXCR on the multiplex PCR reads. In the table there are roughly 740,000 distinct CDR3 sequences, roughly 15% of which are singletons.

Sequencing was done on a sample of blood. The chain is built from TRBV28 and TRBJ1-6; D is uncertain. This receptor was identified in a man between 18 and 29 years old with Graves' hyperthyroidism. Here the CDR3 reads CASSQQIGWAGSPLHF. DNA of the CDR3: TGTGCCAGCAGTCAACAGATTGGGTGGGCGGGATCACCCCTCCACTTT.